The present entry profiles one T cell receptor beta chain with its context. The antigen is unknown. The repertoire was sequenced with immunoSEQ multiplex PCR; TCRdb's copy has only in-frame clones and lacks some. The table includes 90,000 to 120,000 clones, about 90% detected once. This entry comes from a study of T cell responses to AZD1222 COVID-19 vaccine. Findings and caveats of the study: The study identified only five or six AZD1222 recipients as seropositive at baseline. The sample set comprised mostly white British donors with more females, and clonal diversity was possibly underestimated. Among vaccine-associated CD4 TCRs, coverage spanned spike, with dominance at 160-218 and 743-854.

The material was peripheral blood, obtained 28 days after the second AZD1222 dose. This receptor was obtained from an adult who received the AZD1222 COVID-19 vaccine.

This CDR3 is CASSLGPRNQPQHF. The CDR3, as DNA: TGTGCCAGCAGCTTAGGCCCAAGAAATCAGCCCCAGCATTTT. The genes are TRBV7-9 and TRBJ1-5; D is undetermined. With 1 base removed from V and 4 bases from J, the gap between germline ends came to 8 bases. The CDR3 is 14 amino acids. Per the germline V gene, CDR1 is SEHNR and CDR2 is FQNEAQ (reference sequence). The variable domain in full, completed from reference TRBV7-9 and TRBJ1-5, reads DTGVSQNPRHKITKRGQNVTFRCDPISEHNRLYWYRQTLGQGPEFLTYFQNEAQLEKSRLLSDRFSAERPKGSFSTLEIQRTEQGDSAMYLCASSLGPRNQPQHFGDGTRLSIL.